The next 2 T cell receptor beta chains were all read from a single sample in a study of blood T cells in healthy people across ages. The second PCR ran about 6 to 12 cycles with a sample-barcoded 5' primer and J-beta primers. Using its own MiXCR run on the 5' RACE reads, TCRdb lists one record per CDR3 protein. In the table there are hundreds of thousands of distinct CDR3 sequences, roughly 49% of which are singletons. The source material was blood. These receptors originate from a woman aged 55 to 70 in good health.

This clonotype was counted between two and nine times. The gene calls are TRBV20-1 and TRBJ2-7, with unresolved D. The V end lost 4 bases, the J end lost 2 bases, and 9 bases lay between the germline ends. The CDR3 extends over 12 amino acids. Germline-derived CDR1 and CDR2 are DFQATT and SNEGSKA (reference sequence). The CDR3: CSAKTGTYEQYF. The CDR3, as DNA: TGCAGTGCTAAGACCGGTACCTACGAGCAGTACTTC.

The chain joins TRBV20-1 to TRBJ2-3; the match to TRBD2 covers 9 bases. Germline CDR1 is DFQATT and CDR2 is SNEGSKA (reference sequence). CDR3 size: 15 residues. Unmatched junction bases numbered 9, after V lost 3 bases and J lost 5 bases. CDR3 DNA: TGCAGTGCTAGGTTAGCGGGAGCATATCAAGATACGCAGTATTTT. Its translation is CSARLAGAYQDTQYF.